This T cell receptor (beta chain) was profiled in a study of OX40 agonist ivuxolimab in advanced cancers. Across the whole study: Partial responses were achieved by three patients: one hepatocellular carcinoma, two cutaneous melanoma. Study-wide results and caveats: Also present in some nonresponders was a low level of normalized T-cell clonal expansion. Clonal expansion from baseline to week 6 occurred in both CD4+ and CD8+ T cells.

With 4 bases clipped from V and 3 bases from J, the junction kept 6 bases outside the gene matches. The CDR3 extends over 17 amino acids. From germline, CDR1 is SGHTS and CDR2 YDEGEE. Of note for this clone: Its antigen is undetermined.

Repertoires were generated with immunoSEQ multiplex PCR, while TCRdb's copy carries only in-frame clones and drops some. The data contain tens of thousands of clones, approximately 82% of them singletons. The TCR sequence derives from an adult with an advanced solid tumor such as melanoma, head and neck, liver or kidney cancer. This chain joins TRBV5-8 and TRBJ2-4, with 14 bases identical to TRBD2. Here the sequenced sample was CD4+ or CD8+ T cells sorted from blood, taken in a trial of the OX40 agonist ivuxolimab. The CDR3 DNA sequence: TGTGCCAGCAGCGGGGGACTAGCGGGAGCGGGCAAAAACATTCAGTACTTC. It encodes CASSGGLAGAGKNIQYF.